The present entry profiles one TCR beta chain with its context. Its antigen remains unidentified. This sample was taken from a study of cytomegalovirus exposure and HLA in healthy donors. Background on the study: The approximately 120 validation repertoires were reported in a later analysis to have been generated on the same platform as the approximately 700 first-cohort repertoires. Broader study findings: Both high specificity and high sensitivity reportedly marked the classifier's diagnosis of cytomegalovirus status. A list of 150 to 200 TCR beta chains associated with cytomegalovirus was given.

Profiling relied on immunoSEQ multiplex PCR, and the TCRdb table lists in-frame clones only, not all of them. This table has about 120,000 clones, 90% to 96% appearing once. Donors were drawn from the approximately 120-subject validation cohort, separate from the approximately 680-subject first cohort. The CDR3 length is 15 residues. Germline CDR1 and CDR2: MNHEY and SMNVEV (reference sequence). V shed 4 bases and J shed 0 bases, with 11 bases lying between them. Sequencing used PBMCs. The chain combines TRBV27 with TRBJ2-3, with D possibly being TRBD2 (6 bases). This receptor was taken from a man aged 18 to 35 in good health and CMV-seronegative. The chain's CDR3 is CASSSLATSTDTQYF. CDR3 nucleotides: TGTGCCAGCAGTTCACTAGCTACTAGCACAGATACGCAGTATTTT.